The TCR beta chain under discussion was sequenced for a study of blood T cell repertoires in COVID-19. Germline CDR1 KGHDR, CDR2 SFDVKD. This CDR3 is 14 amino acids long. Unmatched junction bases numbered 10, after V lost 8 bases and J lost 7 bases. TCRdb's table, derived via immunoSEQ multiplex PCR, lists solely in-frame clones and lacks some. Of over 110,000 clones listed, 80% are singletons. This clone has only one observation. This TCR was sampled from a man between 70 and 80 years old who had recovered from COVID-19. Source material: peripheral blood. V is TRBV24-1 and J is TRBJ2-3; 8 nucleotides agree with TRBD2. In DNA, the CDR3 is TGTGCCACCATCTTTCCGGGAGGGCCAAATACGCAGTATTTT. This translates into CATIFPGGPNTQYF.